This TCR beta chain came from a study of blood T cell repertoires in COVID-19. Some clones are missing from TCRdb's copy, which holds only in-frame ones; the method was immunoSEQ multiplex PCR. This table has 180,000 or so clones, 86% appearing once. The sequenced sample was peripheral blood. The receptor comes from a man aged 55 to 70 with acute or convalescent COVID-19.

The CDR3 sequence is CASSLQLGQGAGEQYF. The CDR3 DNA reads TGTGCCAGCAGTTTACAGTTGGGACAGGGGGCGGGGGAGCAGTACTTC. The chain is built from TRBV27 and TRBJ2-7, with TRBD1 matching 12 bases. The germline CDR1 and CDR2 sequences are MNHEY and SMNVEV (reference sequence). J gave up 7 bases and V 2 bases, and 9 bases lay outside the gene matches. CDR3 length: 16 residues.